Below, one TCR beta chain is given with its context. The antigen is unknown. This entry belongs to a study of blood T cells in healthy people across ages. Points from the study as a whole: Older age coincided with a roughly linear decline in TCR beta diversity per million T cells. The study could not conclusively compare naive and antigen-experienced cells, given its unsorted PBMCs.

This CDR3 spans 16 amino acids. The germline V and J ends were trimmed by 0 bases and 2 bases, with 9 bases remaining between them. The germline V gene has CDR1 SGHDT and CDR2 YYEEEE. Next came a second PCR, run for roughly 6 to 11 cycles, which used a sample-barcoded 5' primer along with a J-beta primer mix. Every single cDNA molecule received a tag from a template-switch adaptor with 12 random nucleotides. TCRdb itself ran the 5' RACE reads through MiXCR, one entry per CDR3 protein. The table has about 1.8 million distinct CDR3 sequences, around half seen once. The chain has TRBV5-6 and TRBJ1-6; possibly TRBD1 for D (5 bases). The receptor was derived from a woman between 40 and 55 years old in good health. The sample was blood. CDR3 sequence reads: CASSLDRGTYNSPLHF. The CDR3 coding sequence is TGTGCCAGCAGCTTGGATAGGGGAACCTATAATTCACCCCTCCACTTT.